The clone carrying this T cell receptor beta chain was found a few times. Antigen specificity is unknown. The sample comes from a study of response to subunit inactivated influenza vaccine. The V gene's germline CDR1 is DFQATT and CDR2 SNEGSKA (reference sequence). The CDR3 is made up of 14 amino acids. J lost 1 base, V lost 4 bases, and 1 base had no gene match. TCRdb reanalysed the RT-PCR reads using MiXCR and keeps one entry per CDR3 protein. The sample has approximately 500,000 distinct CDR3 sequences; around 13% are singletons. Study-level results: New T cells are recruited in small numbers by each seasonal influenza vaccination, according to the authors' suggestion.

The clonotype comes from a man aged 50 or older who received an inactivated influenza vaccine. V and J are TRBV20-1 and TRBJ2-2, with 9 bases matching TRBD1. Sequenced material: PBMCs from blood, taken 11 to 12 days after vaccination. CDR3 sequence (DNA): TGCAGTGCTAAGGGACAGGGGAACACCGGGGAGCTGTTTTTT. Amino acids: CSAKGQGNTGELFF.